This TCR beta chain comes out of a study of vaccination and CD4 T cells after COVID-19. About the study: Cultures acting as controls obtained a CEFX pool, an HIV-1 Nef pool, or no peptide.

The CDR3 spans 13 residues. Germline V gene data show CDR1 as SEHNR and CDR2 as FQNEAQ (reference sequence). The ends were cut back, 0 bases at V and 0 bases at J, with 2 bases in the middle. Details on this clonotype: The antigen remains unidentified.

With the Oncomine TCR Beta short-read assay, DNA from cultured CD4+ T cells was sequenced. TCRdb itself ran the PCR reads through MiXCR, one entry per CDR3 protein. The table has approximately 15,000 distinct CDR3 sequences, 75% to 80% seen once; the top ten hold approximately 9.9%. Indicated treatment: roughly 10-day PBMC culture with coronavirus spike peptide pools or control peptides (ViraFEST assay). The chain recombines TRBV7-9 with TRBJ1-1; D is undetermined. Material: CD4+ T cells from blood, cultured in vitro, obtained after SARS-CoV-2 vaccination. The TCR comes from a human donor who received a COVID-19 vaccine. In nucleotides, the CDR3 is TGTGCCAGCAGCTTAGCCATGAACACTGAAGCTTTCTTT. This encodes CASSLAMNTEAFF.